Below are 10 T cell receptor beta chains sequenced from a single sample in a study of graft-versus-host responses after intestinal transplantation. Sequencing used immunoSEQ multiplex PCR; TCRdb keeps in-frame clones, though not all of them. This table has about 18,000 clones, about 38% appearing once. Sequenced here: alloreactive CD4+ T cells from a mixed lymphocyte reaction culture, sampled before intestinal transplant. Noted subset: CFSE-low proliferating T cells sorted from roughly 6-day pre-transplant mixed lymphocyte reaction (GvH or HvG direction). The origin of the receptors is a human patient who received an intestinal transplant.

By share, this clone ranks as medium-sized. The chain employs TRBV7-2 and TRBJ1-1, with D maybe TRBD1 (6 bases). The V end lost 4 bases, the J end lost 0 bases, and 12 bases lay between the germline ends. Germline V gene lookup returns CDR1 SGHTA and CDR2 FQGNSA. The CDR3 has 15 amino acids. The CDR3 DNA follows: TGTGCCAGCAGCTGGACAGCTATCATGAACACTGAAGCTTTCTTT. It translates to CASSWTAIMNTEAFF. The whole variable domain, filled in from reference TRBV7-2 and TRBJ1-1, reads GAGVSQSPSNKVTEKGKDVELRCDPISGHTALYWYRQSLGQGLEFLIYFQGNSAPDKSGLPSDRFSAERTGGSVSTLTIQRTQQEDSAVYLCASSWTAIMNTEAFFGQGTRLTVV.

The chain links TRBV2 to TRBJ2-3, with no clear D. The CDR3 has 14 residues. Trimming removed 5 bases at V and 2 bases at J, with 11 bases between. Germline V lookup: CDR1 SNHLY, CDR2 FYNNEI. The CDR3 region is CASSPEVYTDTQYF. CDR3 DNA sequence: TGTGCCAGCAGTCCCGAGGTCTACACAGATACGCAGTATTTT.

This clone is a singleton in its sample. The chain joins TRBV5-1 to TRBJ2-3, with D possibly matching TRBD2 (5 bases). The germline V gene has CDR1 SGHRS and CDR2 YFSETQ. This CDR3 has 18 amino acids. The ends were cut back, 1 base at V and 3 bases at J, with 21 bases in the middle. CDR3 amino acids: CASSLLVGVRPSTDTQYF. Here the CDR3 DNA reads TGCGCCAGCAGCTTGTTGGTCGGGGTCCGACCGAGTACAGATACGCAGTATTTT.

This chain links TRBV2 with TRBJ2-3; TRBD1 is a possible D gene (5 bases). The CDR3 is made up of 15 amino acids. The V and J ends lost 5 bases and 0 bases respectively, with 12 bases between them. The germline V gene encodes CDR1 SNHLY and CDR2 FYNNEI. CDR3 loop: CASSLQASSTDTQYF. CDR3 coding DNA: TGTGCCAGCAGTCTACAGGCTTCTAGCACAGATACGCAGTATTTT.

The J gene is TRBJ1-2, the V gene TRBV12-5, with 7 nucleotides matching TRBD1. The CDR3 runs 18 residues. The V segment lost 0 bases and the J segment 0 bases; nucleotides outside the gene matches: 10. Germline V gene lookup returns CDR1 LGHNT and CDR2 FRNRAP. The CDR3 DNA follows: TGTGCTAGTGGTTTGGTACTGAGAGGGGGCGTATCTAACTATGGCTACACCTTC. This codes for CASGLVLRGGVSNYGYTF.

The V gene is TRBV5-1, the J gene TRBJ2-5; TRBD2 matches 7 bases. Germline CDR1 reads SGHRS; CDR2 reads YFSETQ. V gave up 7 bases and J gave up 3 bases; unmatched junction bases: 12. This CDR3 spans 15 amino acids. CDR3 in amino acids: CASRGAGLPKETQYF. CDR3 bases: TGCGCCAGCCGGGGAGCGGGGCTACCAAAAGAGACCCAGTACTTC.

The chain links TRBV19 to TRBJ1-2; 9 bases map to TRBD1. This CDR3 has 16 amino acids. V lost 3 bases and J lost 2; bases outside the gene matches: 7. From germline, CDR1 is LNHDA and CDR2 SQIVND (reference sequence). For the CDR3, the DNA is TGTGCCAGTAGTATTTCTCGAACAGGGGGCAACTATGGCTACACCTTC. Residues: CASSISRTGGNYGYTF.

This rearrangement joins TRBV9 to TRBJ1-1; D perhaps matches TRBD1 (5 bases). The CDR3 loop spans 13 amino acids. Per the germline V gene, CDR1 is SGDLS and CDR2 is YYNGEE. V lost 3 bases and J 4 bases, leaving 10 bases between the germline ends. CDR3 bases: TGTGCCAGCAGCGCCGGGGGAGGCACTGAAGCTTTCTTT. Protein: CASSAGGGTEAFF. The complete variable domain, with remaining parts taken from reference TRBV9 and TRBJ1-1, reads DSGVTQTPKHLITATGQRVTLRCSPRSGDLSVYWYQQSLDQGLQFLIQYYNGEERAKGNILERFSAQQFPDLHSELNLSSLELGDSALYFCASSAGGGTEAFFGQGTRLTVV.

The CDR3 coding sequence is TGTGCCAGCAGCTTATACAGTACTAACCTTGAAGCTTTCTTT. Translated: CASSLYSTNLEAFF. J is TRBJ1-1 and V is TRBV11-2; D gene uncertain. CDR1 SGHAT and CDR2 FQNNGV come from the germline V gene. There are 14 residues in the CDR3. The V gene lost 2 bases and the J gene lost 7 bases, with 14 bases spanning the gap.

The J gene is TRBJ2-5, the V gene TRBV7-6; 7 nucleotides match TRBD2. The CDR3 consists of 15 residues. Unmatched junction bases numbered 7, after V lost 5 bases and J lost 1 base. The germline V gene encodes CDR1 SGHVS and CDR2 FNYEAQ. CDR3 sequence reads: CASSQEAGTQETQYF. CDR3 sequence (DNA): TGTGCCAGCAGCCAGGAAGCGGGAACCCAAGAGACCCAGTACTTC.